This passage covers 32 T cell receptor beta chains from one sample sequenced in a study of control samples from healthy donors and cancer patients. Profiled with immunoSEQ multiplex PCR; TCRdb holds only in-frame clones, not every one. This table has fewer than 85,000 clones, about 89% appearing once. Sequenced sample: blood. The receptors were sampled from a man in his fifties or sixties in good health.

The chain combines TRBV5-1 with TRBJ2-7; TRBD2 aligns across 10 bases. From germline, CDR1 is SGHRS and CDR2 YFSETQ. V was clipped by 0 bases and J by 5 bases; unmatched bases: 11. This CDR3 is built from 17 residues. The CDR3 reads CASSLAEGPAGGHEQYF. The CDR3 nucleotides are TGCGCCAGCAGCTTGGCCGAGGGGCCAGCGGGGGGGCACGAGCAGTACTTC.

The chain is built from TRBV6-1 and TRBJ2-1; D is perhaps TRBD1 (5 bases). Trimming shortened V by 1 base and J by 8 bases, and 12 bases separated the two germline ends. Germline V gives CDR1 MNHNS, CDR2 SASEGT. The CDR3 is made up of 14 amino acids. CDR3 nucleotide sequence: TGTGCCAGCAGTGAAGATAGGGGATCGGATGAGCAGTTCTTC. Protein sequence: CASSEDRGSDEQFF.

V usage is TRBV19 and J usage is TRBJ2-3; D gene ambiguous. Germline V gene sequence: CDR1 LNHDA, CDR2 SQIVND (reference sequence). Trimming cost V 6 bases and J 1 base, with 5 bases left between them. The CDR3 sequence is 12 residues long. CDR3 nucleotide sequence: TGTGCCAGTAGAACACGCACAGATACGCAGTATTTT. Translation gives CASRTRTDTQYF.

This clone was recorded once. The CDR3 nucleotides read TGTGCCAGCAGTTCGGGCTCTGGAAACACCATATATTTT. Its translation: CASSSGSGNTIYF. The rearrangement joins TRBV6-5 to TRBJ1-3; D unresolved. The V end lost 4 bases, the J end lost 0 bases, and 4 bases lay between the germline ends. Per germline, CDR1 MNHEY and CDR2 SVGAGI. There are 13 residues in the CDR3.

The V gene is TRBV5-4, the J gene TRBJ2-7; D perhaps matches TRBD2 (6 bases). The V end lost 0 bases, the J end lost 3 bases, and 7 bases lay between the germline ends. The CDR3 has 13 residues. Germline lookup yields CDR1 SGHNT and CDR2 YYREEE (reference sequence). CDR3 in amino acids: CASSLGSGYEQYF. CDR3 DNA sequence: TGTGCCAGCAGCTTGGGTAGCGGCTACGAGCAGTACTTC.

This chain's CDR3 is CASSEVGSYGYTF. The CDR3 nucleotides are TGTGCCAGCAGTGAGGTCGGAAGCTATGGCTACACCTTC. This sequence joins TRBV2 and TRBJ1-2; D uncertain. This CDR3 region has 13 residues. Germline-derived CDR1 and CDR2 are SNHLY and FYNNEI. Trimming removed 3 bases at V and 4 bases at J, with 9 bases between.

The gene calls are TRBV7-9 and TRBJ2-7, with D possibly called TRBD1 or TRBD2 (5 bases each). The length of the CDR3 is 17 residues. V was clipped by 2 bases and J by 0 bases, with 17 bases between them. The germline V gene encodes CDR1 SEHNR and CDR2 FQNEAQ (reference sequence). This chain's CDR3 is CASSLSGSERGSYEQYF. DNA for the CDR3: TGTGCCAGCAGCTTATCAGGATCAGAGAGGGGCTCCTACGAGCAGTACTTC.

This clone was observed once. The CDR3: CASSLGRESTDTQYF. Written as DNA, the CDR3 is TGTGCCAGCAGCTTGGGGCGGGAGAGCACAGATACGCAGTATTTT. The V and J genes are TRBV5-4 and TRBJ2-3; 7 bases line up with TRBD2. Trimming cost V 0 bases and J 0 bases; bases outside gene matches: 1. In germline, CDR1 is SGHNT, CDR2 YYREEE (reference sequence). The CDR3 consists of 15 residues.

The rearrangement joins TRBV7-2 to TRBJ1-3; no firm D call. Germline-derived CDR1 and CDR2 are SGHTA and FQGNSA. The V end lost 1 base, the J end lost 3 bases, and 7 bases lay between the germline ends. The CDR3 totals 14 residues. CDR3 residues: CASSLERFGNTIYF. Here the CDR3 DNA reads TGTGCCAGCAGCTTAGAACGGTTTGGAAACACCATATATTTT.

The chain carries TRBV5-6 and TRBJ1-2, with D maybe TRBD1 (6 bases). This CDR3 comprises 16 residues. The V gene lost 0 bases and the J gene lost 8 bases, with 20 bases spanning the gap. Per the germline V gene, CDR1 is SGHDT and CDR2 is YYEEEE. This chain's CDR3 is CASSLATGLGVGGYTF. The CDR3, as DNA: TGTGCCAGCAGCTTGGCCACAGGGTTGGGTGTAGGAGGCTACACCTTC. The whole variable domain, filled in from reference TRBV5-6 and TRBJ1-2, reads DAGVTQSPTHLIKTRGQQVTLRCSPKSGHDTVSWYQQALGQGPQFIFQYYEEEERQRGNFPDRFSGHQFPNYSSELNVNALLLGDSALYLCASSLATGLGVGGYTFGSGTRLTVV.

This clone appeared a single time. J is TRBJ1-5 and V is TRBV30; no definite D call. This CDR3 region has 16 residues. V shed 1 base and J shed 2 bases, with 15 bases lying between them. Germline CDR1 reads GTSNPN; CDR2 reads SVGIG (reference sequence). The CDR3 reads CAWSGAGQAGNQPQHF. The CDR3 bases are TGTGCCTGGAGTGGCGCAGGTCAGGCCGGCAATCAGCCCCAGCATTTT. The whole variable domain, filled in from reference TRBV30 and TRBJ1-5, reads SQTIHQWPATLVQPVGSPLSLECTVEGTSNPNLYWYRQAAGRGLQLLFYSVGIGQISSEVPQNLSASRPQDRQFILSSKKLLLSDSGFYLCAWSGAGQAGNQPQHFGDGTRLSIL.

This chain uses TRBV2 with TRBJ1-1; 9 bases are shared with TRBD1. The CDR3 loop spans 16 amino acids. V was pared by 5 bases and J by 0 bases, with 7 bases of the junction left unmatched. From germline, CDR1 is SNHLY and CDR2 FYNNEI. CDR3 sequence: CASSSGQGLMNTEAFF. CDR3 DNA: TGTGCCAGCAGTTCAGGACAGGGGCTTATGAACACTGAAGCTTTCTTT.

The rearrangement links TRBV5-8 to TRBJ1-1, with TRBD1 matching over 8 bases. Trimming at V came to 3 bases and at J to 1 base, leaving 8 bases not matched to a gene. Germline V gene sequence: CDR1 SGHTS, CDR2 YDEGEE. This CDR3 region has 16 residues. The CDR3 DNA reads TGTGCCAGCAGCTACCACTCGGGACAGGCGAACACTGAAGCTTTCTTT. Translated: CASSYHSGQANTEAFF. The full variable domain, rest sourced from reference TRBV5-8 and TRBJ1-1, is EAGVTQSPTHLIKTRGQQATLRCSPISGHTSVYWYQQALGLGLQFLLWYDEGEERNRGNFPPRFSGRQFPNYSSELNVNALELEDSALYLCASSYHSGQANTEAFFGQGTRLTVV.

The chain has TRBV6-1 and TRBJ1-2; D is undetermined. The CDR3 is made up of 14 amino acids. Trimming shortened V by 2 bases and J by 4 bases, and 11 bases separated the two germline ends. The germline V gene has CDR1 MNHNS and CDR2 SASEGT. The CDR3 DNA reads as TGTGCCAGCAGTGAACTGGGCAGCTTCTATGGCTACACCTTC. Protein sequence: CASSELGSFYGYTF.

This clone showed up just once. CDR3: CASRGRGYEQYF. The DNA of the CDR3 is TGTGCCAGCAGAGGGAGGGGCTACGAGCAGTACTTC. The chain joins TRBV7-8 to TRBJ2-7; 7 nucleotides agree with TRBD2. The germline CDR1 and CDR2 sequences are SGHVS and FQNEAQ. The CDR3 has 12 amino acids. Trimming cost V 6 bases and J 3 bases; bases outside gene matches: 2.

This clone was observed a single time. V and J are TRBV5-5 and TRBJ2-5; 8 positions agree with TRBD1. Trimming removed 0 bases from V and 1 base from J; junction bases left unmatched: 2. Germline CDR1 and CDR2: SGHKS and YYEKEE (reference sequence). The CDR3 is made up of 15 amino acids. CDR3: CASSLEGTGQETQYF. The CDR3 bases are TGTGCCAGCAGCTTGGAAGGGACAGGCCAAGAGACCCAGTACTTC. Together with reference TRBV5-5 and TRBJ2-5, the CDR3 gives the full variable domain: DAGVTQSPTHLIKTRGQQVTLRCSPISGHKSVSWYQQVLGQGPQFIFQYYEKEERGRGNFPDRFSARQFPNYSSELNVNALLLGDSALYLCASSLEGTGQETQYFGPGTRLLVL.

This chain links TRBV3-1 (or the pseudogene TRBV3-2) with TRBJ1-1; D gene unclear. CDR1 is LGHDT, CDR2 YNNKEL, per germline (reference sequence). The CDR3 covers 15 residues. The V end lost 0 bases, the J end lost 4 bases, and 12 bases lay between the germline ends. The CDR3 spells CASSQDPARTTEAFF. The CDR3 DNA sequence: TGTGCCAGCAGCCAAGATCCGGCTCGGACCACTGAAGCTTTCTTT.

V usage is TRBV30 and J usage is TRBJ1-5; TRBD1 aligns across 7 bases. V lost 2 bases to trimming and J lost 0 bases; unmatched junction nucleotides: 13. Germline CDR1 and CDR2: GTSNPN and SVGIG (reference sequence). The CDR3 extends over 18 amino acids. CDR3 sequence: CAWSPTGQTLYSNQPQHF. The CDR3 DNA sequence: TGTGCCTGGAGTCCAACGGGACAGACCTTATATAGCAATCAGCCCCAGCATTTT. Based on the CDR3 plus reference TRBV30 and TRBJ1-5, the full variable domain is SQTIHQWPATLVQPVGSPLSLECTVEGTSNPNLYWYRQAAGRGLQLLFYSVGIGQISSEVPQNLSASRPQDRQFILSSKKLLLSDSGFYLCAWSPTGQTLYSNQPQHFGDGTRLSIL.

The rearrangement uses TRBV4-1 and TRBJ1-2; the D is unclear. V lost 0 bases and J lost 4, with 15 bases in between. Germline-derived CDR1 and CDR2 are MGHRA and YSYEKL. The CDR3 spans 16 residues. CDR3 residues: CASSQDSSGDFYGYTF. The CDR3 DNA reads TGCGCCAGCAGCCAAGATTCTAGTGGCGACTTCTATGGCTACACCTTC.

This chain's CDR3 is CASSLDGGDPGNTIYF. CDR3 nucleotide sequence: TGTGCCAGCAGCTTAGATGGGGGAGATCCTGGAAACACCATATATTTT. The chain carries TRBV7-2 and TRBJ1-3, with D maybe TRBD1 (5 bases). V shed 1 base and J shed 2 bases, with 12 bases lying between them. This CDR3 region has 16 residues. Germline CDR1 and CDR2: SGHTA and FQGNSA.

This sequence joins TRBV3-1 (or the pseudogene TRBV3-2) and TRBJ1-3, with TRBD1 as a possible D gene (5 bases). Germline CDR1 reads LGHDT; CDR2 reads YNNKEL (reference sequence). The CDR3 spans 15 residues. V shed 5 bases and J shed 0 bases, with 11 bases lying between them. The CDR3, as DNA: TGTGCCAGCAGCTCTCGGGACCTCTCTGGAAACACCATATATTTT. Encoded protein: CASSSRDLSGNTIYF.

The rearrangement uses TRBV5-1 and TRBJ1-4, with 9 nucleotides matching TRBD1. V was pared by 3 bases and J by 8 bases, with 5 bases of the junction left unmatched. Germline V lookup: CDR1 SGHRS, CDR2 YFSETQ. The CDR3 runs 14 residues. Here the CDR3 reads CASSSGQGGEKLFF. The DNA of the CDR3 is TGCGCCAGCAGCTCGGGACAGGGAGGCGAAAAACTGTTTTTT. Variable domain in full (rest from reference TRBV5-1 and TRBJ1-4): KAGVTQTPRYLIKTRGQQVTLSCSPISGHRSVSWYQQTPGQGLQFLFEYFSETQRNKGNFPGRFSGRQFSNSRSEMNVSTLELGDSALYLCASSSGQGGEKLFFGSGTQLSVL.

This chain's CDR3 is CASSLSMHTEAFF. For the CDR3, the DNA is TGTGCCAGCAGCCTTAGTATGCACACTGAAGCTTTCTTT. The rearrangement joins TRBV3-1 (or the pseudogene TRBV3-2) to TRBJ1-1; D is unclear. The germline V gene has CDR1 LGHDT and CDR2 YNNKEL (reference sequence). V was shortened by 4 bases and J by 3 bases, with 9 bases between the two germline ends. The CDR3 runs 13 residues.

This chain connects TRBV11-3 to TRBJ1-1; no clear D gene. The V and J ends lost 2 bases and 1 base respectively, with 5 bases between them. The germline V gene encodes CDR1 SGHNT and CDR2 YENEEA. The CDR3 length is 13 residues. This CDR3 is CASSLMGNTEAFF. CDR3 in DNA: TGTGCCAGCAGCTTAATGGGGAACACTGAAGCTTTCTTT.

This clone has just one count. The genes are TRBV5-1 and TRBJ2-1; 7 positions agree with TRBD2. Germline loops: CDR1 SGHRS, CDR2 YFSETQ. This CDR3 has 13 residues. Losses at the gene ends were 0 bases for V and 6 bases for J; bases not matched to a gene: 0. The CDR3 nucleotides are TGCGCCAGCAGCTTGGAGCGGGGCAATGAGCAGTTCTTC. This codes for CASSLERGNEQFF. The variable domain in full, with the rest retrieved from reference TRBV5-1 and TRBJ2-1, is KAGVTQTPRYLIKTRGQQVTLSCSPISGHRSVSWYQQTPGQGLQFLFEYFSETQRNKGNFPGRFSGRQFSNSRSEMNVSTLELGDSALYLCASSLERGNEQFFGPGTRLTVL.

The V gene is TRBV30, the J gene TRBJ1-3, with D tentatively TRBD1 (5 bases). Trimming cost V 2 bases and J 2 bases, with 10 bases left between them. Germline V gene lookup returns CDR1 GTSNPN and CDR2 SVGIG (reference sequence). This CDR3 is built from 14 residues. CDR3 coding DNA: TGTGCCTGGAGTAAGGGGAGTGCTGGAAACACCATATATTTT. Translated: CAWSKGSAGNTIYF.

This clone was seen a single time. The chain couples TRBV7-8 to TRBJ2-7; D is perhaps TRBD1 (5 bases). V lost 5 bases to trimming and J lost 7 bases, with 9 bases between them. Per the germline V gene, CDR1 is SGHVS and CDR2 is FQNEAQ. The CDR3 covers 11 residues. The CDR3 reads CASSLRQEQYF. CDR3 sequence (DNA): TGTGCCAGCAGCCTCAGACAGGAGCAGTACTTC.

CDR3 in amino acids: CASSLASVATGAANEKLFF. The CDR3 DNA sequence: TGCGCCAGCAGCTTGGCGAGCGTCGCGACAGGGGCGGCTAATGAAAAACTGTTTTTT. The V gene is TRBV5-1, the J gene TRBJ1-4; 8 bases are a match to TRBD1. The V and J ends lost 0 bases and 3 bases, in that order; junction bases with no gene match: 13. CDR3 length equals 19 residues. Germline assignment: CDR1 SGHRS and CDR2 YFSETQ.

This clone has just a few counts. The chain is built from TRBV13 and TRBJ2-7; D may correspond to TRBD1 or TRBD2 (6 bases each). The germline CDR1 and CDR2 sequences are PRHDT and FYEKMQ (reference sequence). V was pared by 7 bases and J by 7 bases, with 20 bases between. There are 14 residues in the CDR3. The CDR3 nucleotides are TGTGCCAGCACCCTATGGGGGCCGGGGGAGGAGCAGTACTTC. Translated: CASTLWGPGEEQYF.

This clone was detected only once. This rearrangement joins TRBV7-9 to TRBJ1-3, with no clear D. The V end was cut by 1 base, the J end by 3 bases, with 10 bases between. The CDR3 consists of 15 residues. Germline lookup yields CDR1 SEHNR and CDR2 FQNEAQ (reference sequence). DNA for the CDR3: TGTGCCAGCAGCTTAGACGGAACGGGTGGAAACACCATATATTTT. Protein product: CASSLDGTGGNTIYF.

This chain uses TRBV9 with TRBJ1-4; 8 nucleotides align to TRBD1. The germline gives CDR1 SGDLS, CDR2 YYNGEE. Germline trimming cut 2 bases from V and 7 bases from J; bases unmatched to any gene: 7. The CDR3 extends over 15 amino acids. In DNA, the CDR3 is TGTGCCAGCAGCGTCAACAGGGGGGCAGGTGAAAAACTGTTTTTT. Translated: CASSVNRGAGEKLFF.

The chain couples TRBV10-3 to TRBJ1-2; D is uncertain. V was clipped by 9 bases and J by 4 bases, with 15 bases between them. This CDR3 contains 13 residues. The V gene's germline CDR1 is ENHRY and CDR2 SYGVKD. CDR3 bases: TGTGCCATTCCCGGGGAGGGTGGCTATGGCTACACCTTC. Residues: CAIPGEGGYGYTF.